The T cell receptor beta chain described here comes from a study of blood T cell repertoires in COVID-19. The overall study: The analysed material was cDNA or gDNA that came from T cells, B-cell-depleted T cells, or PBMCs.

The method was immunoSEQ multiplex PCR; TCRdb's version includes in-frame clones alone and lacks a portion of them. The profile shows about 260,000 clones, 88% of them singletons. The V end lost 5 bases, the J end lost 4 bases, and 13 bases lay between the germline ends. In germline, CDR1 is SGHTA, CDR2 FQGTGA. The CDR3 runs 14 residues. The TCR sequence derives from a man in his 60s who had recovered from COVID-19. J is TRBJ2-3 and V is TRBV7-3; TRBD1 is a possible D gene (5 bases). Source material: peripheral blood. This CDR3 reads CASSPYQGADTQYF. In DNA form, the CDR3 reads TGTGCCAGCAGCCCCTACCAAGGGGCAGATACGCAGTATTTT.